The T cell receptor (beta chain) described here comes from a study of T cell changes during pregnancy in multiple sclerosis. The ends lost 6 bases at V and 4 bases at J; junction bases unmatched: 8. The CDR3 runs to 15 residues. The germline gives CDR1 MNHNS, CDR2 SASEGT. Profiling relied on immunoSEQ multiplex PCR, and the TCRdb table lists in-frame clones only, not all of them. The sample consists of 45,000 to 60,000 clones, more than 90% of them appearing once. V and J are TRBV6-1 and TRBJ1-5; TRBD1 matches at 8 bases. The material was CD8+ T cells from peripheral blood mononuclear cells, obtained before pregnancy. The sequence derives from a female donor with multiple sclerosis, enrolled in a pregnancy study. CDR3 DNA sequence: TGTGCCAGCAGCGCCTATGGGACAGGAAATCAGCCCCAGCATTTT. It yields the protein CASSAYGTGNQPQHF.